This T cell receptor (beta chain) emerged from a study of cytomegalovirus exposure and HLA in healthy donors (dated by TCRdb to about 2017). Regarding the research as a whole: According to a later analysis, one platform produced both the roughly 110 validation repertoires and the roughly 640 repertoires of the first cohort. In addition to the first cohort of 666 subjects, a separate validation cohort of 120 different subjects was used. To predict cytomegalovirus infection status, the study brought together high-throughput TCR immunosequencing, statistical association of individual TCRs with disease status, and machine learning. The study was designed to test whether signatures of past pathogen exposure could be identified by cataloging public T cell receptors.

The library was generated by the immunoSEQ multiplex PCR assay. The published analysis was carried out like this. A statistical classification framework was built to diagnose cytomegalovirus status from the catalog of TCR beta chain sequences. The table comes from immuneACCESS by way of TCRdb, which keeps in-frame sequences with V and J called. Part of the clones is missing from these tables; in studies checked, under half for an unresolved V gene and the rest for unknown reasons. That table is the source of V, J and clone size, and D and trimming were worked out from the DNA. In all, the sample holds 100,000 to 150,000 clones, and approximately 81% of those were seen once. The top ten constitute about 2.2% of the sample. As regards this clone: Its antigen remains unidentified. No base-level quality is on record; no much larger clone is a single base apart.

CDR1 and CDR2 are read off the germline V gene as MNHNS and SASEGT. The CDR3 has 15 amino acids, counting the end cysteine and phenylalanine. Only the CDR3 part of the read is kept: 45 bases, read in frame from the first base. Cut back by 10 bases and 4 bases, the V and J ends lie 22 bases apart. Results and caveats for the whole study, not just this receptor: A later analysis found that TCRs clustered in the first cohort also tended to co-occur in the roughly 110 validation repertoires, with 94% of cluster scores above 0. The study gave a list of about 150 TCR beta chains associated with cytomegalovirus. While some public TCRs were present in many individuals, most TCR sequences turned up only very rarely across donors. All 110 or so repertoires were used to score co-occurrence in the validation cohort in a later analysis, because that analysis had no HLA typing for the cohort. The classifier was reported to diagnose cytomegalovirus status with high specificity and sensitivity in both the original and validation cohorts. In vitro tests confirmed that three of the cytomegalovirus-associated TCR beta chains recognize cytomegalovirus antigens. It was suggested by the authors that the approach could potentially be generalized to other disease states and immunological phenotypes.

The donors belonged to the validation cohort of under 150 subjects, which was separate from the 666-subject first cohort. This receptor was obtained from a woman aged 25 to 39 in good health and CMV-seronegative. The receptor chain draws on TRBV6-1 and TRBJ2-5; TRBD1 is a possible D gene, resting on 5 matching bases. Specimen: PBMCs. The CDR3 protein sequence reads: CATTPDILATETQYF. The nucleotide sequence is TGTGCCACAACACCGGACATACTCGCAACAGAGACCCAGTACTTC.